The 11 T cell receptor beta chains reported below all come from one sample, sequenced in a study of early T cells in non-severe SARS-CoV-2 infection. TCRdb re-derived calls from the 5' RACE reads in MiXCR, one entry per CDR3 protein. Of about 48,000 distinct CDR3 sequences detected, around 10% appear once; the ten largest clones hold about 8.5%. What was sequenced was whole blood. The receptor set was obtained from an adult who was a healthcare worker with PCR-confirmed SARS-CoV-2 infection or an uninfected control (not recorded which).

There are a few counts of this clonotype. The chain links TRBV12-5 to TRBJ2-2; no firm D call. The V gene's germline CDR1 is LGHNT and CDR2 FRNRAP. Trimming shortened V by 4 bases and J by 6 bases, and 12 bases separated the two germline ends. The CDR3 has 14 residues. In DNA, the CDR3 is TGTGCTAGTGGTTCGGGCTCCCATGCCGGGGAGCTGTTTTTT. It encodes CASGSGSHAGELFF.

The CDR3 loop reads CASSGQVGSSSGANVLTF. CDR3 nucleotide sequence: TGTGCCAGCAGTGGGCAAGTCGGATCTAGCTCTGGGGCCAACGTCCTGACTTTC. This chain joins TRBV2 and TRBJ2-6; no clear D gene. Germline V gene data show CDR1 as SNHLY and CDR2 as FYNNEI. The length of the CDR3 is 18 residues. Deletions cut 4 bases from V and 0 bases from J, with 16 bases between.

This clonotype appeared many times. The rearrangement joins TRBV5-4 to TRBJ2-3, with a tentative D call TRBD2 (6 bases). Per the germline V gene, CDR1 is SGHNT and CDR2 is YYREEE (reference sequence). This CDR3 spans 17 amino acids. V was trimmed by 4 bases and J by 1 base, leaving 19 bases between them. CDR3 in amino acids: CASSRPGGEWGTDTQYF. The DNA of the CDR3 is TGTGCCAGCAGCCGCCCCGGCGGGGAATGGGGCACAGATACGCAGTATTTT.

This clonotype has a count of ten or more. CDR3 amino acids: CSAQLALSSYEQYF. The CDR3 DNA reads as TGCAGTGCTCAACTAGCGCTCAGCTCCTACGAGCAGTACTTC. V usage is TRBV20-1 and J usage is TRBJ2-7; 7 bases align to TRBD2. CDR1 is DFQATT and CDR2 is SNEGSKA in the germline V gene (reference sequence). With 5 bases clipped from V and 0 bases from J, the junction kept 7 bases outside the gene matches. This CDR3 contains 14 residues.

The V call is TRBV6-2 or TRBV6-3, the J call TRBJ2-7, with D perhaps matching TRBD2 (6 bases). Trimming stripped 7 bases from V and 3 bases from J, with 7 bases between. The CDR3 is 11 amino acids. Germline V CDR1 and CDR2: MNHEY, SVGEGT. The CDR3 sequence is CASMDYYEQYF. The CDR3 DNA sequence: TGTGCCAGCATGGACTACTACGAGCAGTACTTC.

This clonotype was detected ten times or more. For the CDR3, the DNA is TGTGCCAGCTCCCCCGAGCGGGAGGGGCAGTACTTC. Its translation: CASSPEREGQYF. This chain connects TRBV18 to TRBJ2-7; 10 bases line up with TRBD2. The CDR3 is made up of 12 amino acids. V was clipped by 6 bases and J by 9 bases; unmatched bases: 5. CDR1 KGHSH and CDR2 LQKENI come from the germline V gene. Using reference TRBV18 and TRBJ2-7 for the parts outside the CDR3, the full variable domain is NAGVMQNPRHLVRRRGQEARLRCSPMKGHSHVYWYRQLPEEGLKFMVYLQKENIIDESGMPKERFSAEFPKEGPSILRIQQVVRGDSAAYFCASSPEREGQYFGPGTRLTVT.

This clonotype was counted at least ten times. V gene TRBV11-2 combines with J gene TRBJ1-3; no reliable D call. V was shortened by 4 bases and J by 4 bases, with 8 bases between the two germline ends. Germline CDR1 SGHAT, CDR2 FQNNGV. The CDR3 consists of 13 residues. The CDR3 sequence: CASSSLRGNTIYF. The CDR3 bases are TGTGCCAGCAGCTCCCTGAGGGGAAACACCATATATTTT.

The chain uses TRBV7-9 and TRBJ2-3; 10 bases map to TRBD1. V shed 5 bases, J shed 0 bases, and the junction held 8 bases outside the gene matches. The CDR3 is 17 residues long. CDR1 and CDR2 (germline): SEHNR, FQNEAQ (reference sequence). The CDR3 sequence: CASSTTPGQGSTDTQYF. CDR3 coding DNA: TGTGCCAGCAGCACCACACCGGGACAGGGGAGCACAGATACGCAGTATTTT.

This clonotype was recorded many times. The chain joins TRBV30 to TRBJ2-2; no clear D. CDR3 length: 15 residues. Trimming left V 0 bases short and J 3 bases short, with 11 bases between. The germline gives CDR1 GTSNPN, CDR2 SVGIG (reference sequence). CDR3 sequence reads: CAWSVAQSDTGELFF. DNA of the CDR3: TGTGCCTGGAGTGTTGCACAGTCAGACACCGGGGAGCTGTTTTTT.

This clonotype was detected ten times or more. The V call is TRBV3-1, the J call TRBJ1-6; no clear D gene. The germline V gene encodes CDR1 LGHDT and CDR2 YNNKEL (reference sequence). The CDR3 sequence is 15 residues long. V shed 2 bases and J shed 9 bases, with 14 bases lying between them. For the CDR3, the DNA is TGTGCCAGCAGCCAAACCTCAGTTCGTGGTTCACCCCTCCACTTT. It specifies CASSQTSVRGSPLHF.

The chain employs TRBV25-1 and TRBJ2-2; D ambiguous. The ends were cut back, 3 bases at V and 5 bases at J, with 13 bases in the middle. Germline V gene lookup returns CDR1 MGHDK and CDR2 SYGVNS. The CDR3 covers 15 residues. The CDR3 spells CASSEDVVLTGELFF. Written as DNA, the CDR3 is TGTGCCAGCAGTGAGGACGTCGTCTTAACCGGGGAGCTGTTTTTT.